These T cell receptor beta chains were read from a single sample in a study of T cells after yellow fever vaccination. Each CDR3 protein gets one entry after TCRdb re-called the 5' RACE reads with MiXCR. The profile shows hundreds of thousands of distinct CDR3 sequences, about 17% of them singletons. Source: PBMCs, taken roughly 5 days after the first yellow fever vaccination. The source of these receptors is a man aged 18 to 30 who received the YFV17D yellow fever vaccine. Each CDR3 is given with its conserved first and last residue. D genes are given only for firm matches. Size values are once, few and many counts, or a class for expanded clones, and some rows have none.

J gene,V gene,clone size,CDR3 length,D gene,CDR3 protein,CDR3 DNA
TRBJ2-1,TRBV9,-,15,-,CASSVDGGLPNEQFF,TGTGCCAGCAGCGTAGACGGAGGGCTGCCCAATGAGCAGTTCTTC
TRBJ1-1,TRBV5-1,-,17,TRBD1,CASSLWTRQGADTEAFF,TGCGCCAGCAGCTTGTGGACCCGACAGGGGGCCGACACTGAAGCTTTCTTT
TRBJ1-1,TRBV12-3/TRBV12-4,-,14,-,CASSQTGPETEAFF,TGTGCCAGCAGTCAGACAGGCCCGGAGACTGAAGCTTTCTTT
TRBJ2-7,TRBV18,-,15,TRBD1,CASSPSDRGQGEQYF,TGTGCCAGCTCACCCTCGGACAGGGGACAGGGCGAGCAGTACTTC
TRBJ1-4,TRBV28,few,14,-,CASSLYALGRKLFF,TGTGCCAGCAGTTTATACGCCCTAGGAAGAAAACTGTTTTTT
TRBJ2-6,TRBV10-3,few,16,-,CAIRVTPTSGANVLTF,TGTGCCATCAGGGTGACGCCAACATCTGGGGCCAACGTCCTGACTTTC
TRBJ2-3,TRBV24-1,-,14,-,CATSEGGYTDTQYF,TGTGCCACCAGTGAGGGGGGCTACACAGATACGCAGTATTTT
TRBJ1-1,TRBV6-5,-,15,-,CASSYSGAGNTEALF,TGTGCCAGCAGTTACTCGGGGGCAGGGAACACTGAAGCTCTCTTT
TRBJ1-5,TRBV20-1,-,15,TRBD1,CSARGKGAGVQPQHF,TGCAGTGCTAGAGGGAAGGGGGCGGGTGTTCAGCCCCAGCATTTT
TRBJ2-5,TRBV10-3,many,13,TRBD1,CAISSGGKETQYF,TGTGCCATCAGCTCAGGGGGCAAAGAGACCCAGTACTTC